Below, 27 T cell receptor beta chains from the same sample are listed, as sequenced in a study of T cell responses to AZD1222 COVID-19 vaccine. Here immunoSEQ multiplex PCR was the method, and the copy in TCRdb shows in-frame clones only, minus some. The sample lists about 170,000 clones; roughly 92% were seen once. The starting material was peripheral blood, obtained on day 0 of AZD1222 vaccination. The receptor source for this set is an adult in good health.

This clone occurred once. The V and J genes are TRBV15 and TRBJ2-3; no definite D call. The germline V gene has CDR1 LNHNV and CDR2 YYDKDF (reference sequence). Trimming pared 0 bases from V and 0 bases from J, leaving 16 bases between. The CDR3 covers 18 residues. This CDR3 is CATSRDRNSRSSTDTQYF. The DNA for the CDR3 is TGTGCCACCAGCAGAGATAGGAACAGCCGATCTAGCACAGATACGCAGTATTTT.

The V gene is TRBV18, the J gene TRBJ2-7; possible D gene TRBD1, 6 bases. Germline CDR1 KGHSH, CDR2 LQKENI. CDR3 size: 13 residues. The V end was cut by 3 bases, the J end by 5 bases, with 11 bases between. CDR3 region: CASSPRTEHEQYF. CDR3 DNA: TGTGCCAGCTCACCGCGGACAGAGCACGAGCAGTACTTC.

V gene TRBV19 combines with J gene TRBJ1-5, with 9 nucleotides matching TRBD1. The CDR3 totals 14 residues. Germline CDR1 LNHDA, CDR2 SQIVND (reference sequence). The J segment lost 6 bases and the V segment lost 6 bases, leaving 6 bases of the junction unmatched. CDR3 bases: TGTGCCAGTAGCCAACAGGGGGCGGGTCAGCCCCAGCATTTT. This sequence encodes CASSQQGAGQPQHF.

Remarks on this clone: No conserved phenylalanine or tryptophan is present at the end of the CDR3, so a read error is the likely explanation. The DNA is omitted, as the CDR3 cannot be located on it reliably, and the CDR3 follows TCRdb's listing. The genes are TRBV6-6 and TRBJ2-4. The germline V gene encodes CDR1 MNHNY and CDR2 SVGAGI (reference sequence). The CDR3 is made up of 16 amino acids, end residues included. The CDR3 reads CASSQGQAPLGAGGRI.

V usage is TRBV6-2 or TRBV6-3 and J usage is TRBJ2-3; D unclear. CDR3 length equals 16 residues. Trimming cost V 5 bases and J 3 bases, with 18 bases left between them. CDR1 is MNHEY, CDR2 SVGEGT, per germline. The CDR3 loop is CASSPMQDRRTDTQYF. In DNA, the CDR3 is TGTGCCAGCAGTCCCATGCAGGATAGAAGAACAGATACGCAGTATTTT.

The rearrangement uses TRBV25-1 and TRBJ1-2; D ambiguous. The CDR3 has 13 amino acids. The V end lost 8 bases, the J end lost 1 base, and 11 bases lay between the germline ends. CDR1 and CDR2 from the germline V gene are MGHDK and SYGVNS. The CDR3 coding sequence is TGTGCCAGCCGCGGGCCCGTTAACTATGGCTACACCTTC. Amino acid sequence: CASRGPVNYGYTF.

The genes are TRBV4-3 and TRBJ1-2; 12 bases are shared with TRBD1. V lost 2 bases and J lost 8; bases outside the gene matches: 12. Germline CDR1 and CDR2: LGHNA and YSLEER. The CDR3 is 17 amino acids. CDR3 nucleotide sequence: TGCGCCAGCAGCCAATTTCGGGGACAGGGGGCGCGGGGCGGCTACACCTTC. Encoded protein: CASSQFRGQGARGGYTF.

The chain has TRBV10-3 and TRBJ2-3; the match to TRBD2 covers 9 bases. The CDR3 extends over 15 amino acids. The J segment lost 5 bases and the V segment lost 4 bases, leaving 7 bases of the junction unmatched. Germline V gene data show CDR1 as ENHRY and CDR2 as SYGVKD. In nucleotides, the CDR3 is TGTGCCATCAGTGGGGGACTAGCCGACGGAGATACGCAGTATTTT. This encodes CAISGGLADGDTQYF.

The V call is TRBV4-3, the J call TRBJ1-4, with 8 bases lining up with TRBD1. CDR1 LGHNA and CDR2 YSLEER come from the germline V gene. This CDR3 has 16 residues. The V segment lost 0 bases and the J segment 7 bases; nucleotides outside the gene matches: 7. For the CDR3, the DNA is TGCGCCAGCAGCCAAGAAAGAGGACAGGGAAGTGAAAAACTGTTTTTT. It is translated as CASSQERGQGSEKLFF.

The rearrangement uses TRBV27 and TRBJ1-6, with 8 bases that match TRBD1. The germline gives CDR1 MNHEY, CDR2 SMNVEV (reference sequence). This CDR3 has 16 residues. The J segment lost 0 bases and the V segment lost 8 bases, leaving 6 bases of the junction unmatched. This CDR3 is CASGRTGSSYNSPLHF. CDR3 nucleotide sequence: TGTGCCAGCGGGCGGACAGGGAGCTCCTATAATTCACCCCTCCACTTT.

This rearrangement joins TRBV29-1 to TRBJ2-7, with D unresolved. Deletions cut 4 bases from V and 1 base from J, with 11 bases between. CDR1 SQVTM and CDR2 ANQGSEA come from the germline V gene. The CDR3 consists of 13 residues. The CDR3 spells CSVGKGRSYEQYF. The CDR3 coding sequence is TGCAGCGTTGGTAAGGGCAGATCCTACGAGCAGTACTTC.

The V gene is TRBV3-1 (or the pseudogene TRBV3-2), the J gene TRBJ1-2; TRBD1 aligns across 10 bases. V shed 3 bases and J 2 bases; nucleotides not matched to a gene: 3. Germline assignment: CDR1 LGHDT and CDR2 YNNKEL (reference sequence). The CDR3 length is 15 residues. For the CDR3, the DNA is TGTGCCAGCAGCCACCGACAGGGGGCAAACTATGGCTACACCTTC. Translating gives CASSHRQGANYGYTF.

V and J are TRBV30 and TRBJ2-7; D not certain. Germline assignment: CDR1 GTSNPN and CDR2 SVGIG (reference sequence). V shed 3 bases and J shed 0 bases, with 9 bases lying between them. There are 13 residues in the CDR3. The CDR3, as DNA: TGTGCCTGGAGAGTTTCCAGCTCCTACGAGCAGTACTTC. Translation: CAWRVSSSYEQYF.

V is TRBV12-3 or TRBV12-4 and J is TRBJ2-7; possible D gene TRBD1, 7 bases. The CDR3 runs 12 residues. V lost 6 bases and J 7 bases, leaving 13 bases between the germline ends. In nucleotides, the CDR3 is TGTGCCAGCAGCGTCAGGGGGGTTGAGCAGTACTTC. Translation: CASSVRGVEQYF.

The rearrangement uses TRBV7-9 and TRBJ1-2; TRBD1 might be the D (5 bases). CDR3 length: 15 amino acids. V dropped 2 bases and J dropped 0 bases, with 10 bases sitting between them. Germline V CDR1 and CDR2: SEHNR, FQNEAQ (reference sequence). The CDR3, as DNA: TGTGCCAGCAGCTTATGGGGGGGTCCTAACTATGGCTACACCTTC. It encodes CASSLWGGPNYGYTF.

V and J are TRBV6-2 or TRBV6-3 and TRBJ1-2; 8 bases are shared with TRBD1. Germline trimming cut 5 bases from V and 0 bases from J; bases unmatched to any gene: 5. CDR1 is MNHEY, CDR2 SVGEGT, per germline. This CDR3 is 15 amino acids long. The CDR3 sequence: CASSIQTGANYGYTF. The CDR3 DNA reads TGTGCCAGCAGTATCCAGACAGGGGCTAACTATGGCTACACCTTC.

This CDR3 is CASSHGGNEKLFF. The CDR3 DNA is TGTGCCAGCAGTCACGGGGGTAACGAAAAACTGTTTTTT. The genes are TRBV6-6 and TRBJ1-4, with D maybe TRBD1 (5 bases). Deletions cut 5 bases from V and 8 bases from J, with 12 bases between. This CDR3 has 13 residues. Germline lookup yields CDR1 MNHNY and CDR2 SVGAGI (reference sequence).

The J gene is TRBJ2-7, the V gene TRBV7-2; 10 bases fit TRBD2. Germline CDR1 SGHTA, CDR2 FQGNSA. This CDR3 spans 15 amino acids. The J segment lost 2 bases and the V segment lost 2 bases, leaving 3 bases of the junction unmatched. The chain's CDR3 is CASSLLAGETYEQYF. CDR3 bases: TGTGCCAGCAGCTTACTAGCGGGGGAGACCTACGAGCAGTACTTC.

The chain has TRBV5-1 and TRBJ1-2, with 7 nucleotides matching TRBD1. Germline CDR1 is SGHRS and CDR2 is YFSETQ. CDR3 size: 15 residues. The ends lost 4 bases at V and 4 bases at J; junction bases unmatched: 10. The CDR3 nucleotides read TGCGCCAGCAGCGGGGGTAAAGGGACAGCCTATGGCTACACCTTC. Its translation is CASSGGKGTAYGYTF.

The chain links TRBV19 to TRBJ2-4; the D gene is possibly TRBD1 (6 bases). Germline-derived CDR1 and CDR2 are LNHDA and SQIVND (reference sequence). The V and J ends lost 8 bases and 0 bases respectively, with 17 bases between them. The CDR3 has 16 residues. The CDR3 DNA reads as TGTGCCAGTGCCAAGCAGGACAGAGTAGCCAAAAACATTCAGTACTTC. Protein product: CASAKQDRVAKNIQYF.

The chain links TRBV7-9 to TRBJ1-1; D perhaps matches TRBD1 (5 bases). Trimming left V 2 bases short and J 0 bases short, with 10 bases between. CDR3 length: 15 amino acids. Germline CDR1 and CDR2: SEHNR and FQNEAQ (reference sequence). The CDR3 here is CASSLQGRMNTEAFF. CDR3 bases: TGTGCCAGCAGCTTACAGGGTAGAATGAACACTGAAGCTTTCTTT.

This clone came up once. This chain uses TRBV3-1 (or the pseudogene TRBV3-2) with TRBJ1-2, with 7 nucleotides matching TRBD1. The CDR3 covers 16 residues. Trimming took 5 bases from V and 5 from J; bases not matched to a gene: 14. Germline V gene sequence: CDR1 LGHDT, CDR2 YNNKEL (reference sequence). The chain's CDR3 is CASSSHVGGAQYGYTF. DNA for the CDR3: TGTGCCAGCAGCTCACACGTAGGGGGCGCACAGTATGGCTACACCTTC.

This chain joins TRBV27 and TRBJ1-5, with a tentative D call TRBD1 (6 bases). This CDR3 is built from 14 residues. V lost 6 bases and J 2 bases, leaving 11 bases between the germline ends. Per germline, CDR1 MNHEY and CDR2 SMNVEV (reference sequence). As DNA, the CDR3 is TGTGCCAGCAGACAGGGATATGGCAATCAGCCCCAGCATTTT. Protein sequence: CASRQGYGNQPQHF.

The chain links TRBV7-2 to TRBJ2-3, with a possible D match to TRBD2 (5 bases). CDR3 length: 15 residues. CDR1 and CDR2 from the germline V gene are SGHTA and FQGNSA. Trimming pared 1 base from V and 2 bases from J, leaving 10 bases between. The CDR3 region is CASSLDGRATDTQYF. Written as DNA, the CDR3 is TGTGCCAGCAGCTTAGATGGGCGGGCCACAGATACGCAGTATTTT.

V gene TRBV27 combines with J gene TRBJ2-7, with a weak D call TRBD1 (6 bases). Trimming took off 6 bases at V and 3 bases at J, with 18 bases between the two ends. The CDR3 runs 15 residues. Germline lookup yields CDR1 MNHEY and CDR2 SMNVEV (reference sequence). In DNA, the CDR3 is TGTGCCAGCAGCCCGGCAGGGGCTTTCAACTACGAGCAGTACTTC. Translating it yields CASSPAGAFNYEQYF.

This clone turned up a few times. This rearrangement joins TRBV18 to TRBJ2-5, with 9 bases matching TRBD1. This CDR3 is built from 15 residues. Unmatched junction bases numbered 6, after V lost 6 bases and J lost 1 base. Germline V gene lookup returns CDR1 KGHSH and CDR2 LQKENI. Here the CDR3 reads CASSQGQGSQETQYF. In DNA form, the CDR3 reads TGTGCCAGCTCCCAGGGACAGGGCTCCCAAGAGACCCAGTACTTC.

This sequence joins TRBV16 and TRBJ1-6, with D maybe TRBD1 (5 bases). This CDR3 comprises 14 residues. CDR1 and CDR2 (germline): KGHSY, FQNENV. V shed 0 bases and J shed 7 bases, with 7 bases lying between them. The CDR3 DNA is TGTGCCAGCAGCCAATCGGGGCGGAATTCACCCCTCCACTTT. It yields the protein CASSQSGRNSPLHF.